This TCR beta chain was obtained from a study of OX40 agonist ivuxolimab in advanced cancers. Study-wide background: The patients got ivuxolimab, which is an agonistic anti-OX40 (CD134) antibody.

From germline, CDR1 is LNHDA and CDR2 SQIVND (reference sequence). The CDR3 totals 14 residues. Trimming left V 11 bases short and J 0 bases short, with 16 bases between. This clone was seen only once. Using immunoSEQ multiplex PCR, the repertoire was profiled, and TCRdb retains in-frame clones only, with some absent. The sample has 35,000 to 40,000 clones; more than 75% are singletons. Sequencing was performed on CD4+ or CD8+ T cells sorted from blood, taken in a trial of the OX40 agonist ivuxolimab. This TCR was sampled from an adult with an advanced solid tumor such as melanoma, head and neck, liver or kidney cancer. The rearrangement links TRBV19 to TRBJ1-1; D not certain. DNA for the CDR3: TGTGCCTGCCTTGGAGCGGAACTGAACACTGAAGCTTTCTTT. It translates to CACLGAELNTEAFF.